This T cell receptor (beta chain) was obtained from a study of T cell changes during pregnancy in multiple sclerosis. Data came from immunoSEQ multiplex PCR; TCRdb stores just in-frame clones and leaves some out. This table has 20,000 to 25,000 clones, about 90% appearing once. This clone was recorded only once. The V gene lost 5 bases and the J gene lost 0 bases, with 15 bases spanning the gap. CDR3 length equals 16 residues. Germline-derived CDR1 and CDR2 are MNHEY and SMNVEV (reference sequence). The specimen was CD8+ T cells from peripheral blood mononuclear cells, collected in the second trimester of pregnancy. This chain joins TRBV27 and TRBJ2-3; D may be TRBD2 (6 bases). The receptor was derived from a female donor in good health, enrolled as a control in a pregnancy study. DNA of the CDR3: TGTGCCAGCAGTGCCTCCGGGACTTTTAGCACAGATACGCAGTATTTT. This codes for CASSASGTFSTDTQYF.